Shown below are 27 T cell receptor beta chains from a single sample sequenced in a study of preoperative IRX-2 immunotherapy in early breast cancer. The data were produced by immunoSEQ multiplex PCR, yet TCRdb's version contains in-frame clones alone and is incomplete. Of 15,000 to 25,000 clones listed, just under 85% were seen once; the top ten hold approximately 1.2%. This sample's treatment: preoperative locoregional IRX-2 cytokine immunotherapy. Sequencing was performed on lymph node tissue, taken after IRX-2 immunotherapy. The source is a human donor with breast cancer.

The gene calls are TRBV6-8 and TRBJ2-7; TRBD2 aligns across 11 bases. The V gene end was trimmed by 5 bases and the J gene end by 2 bases; junction bases not matched to a gene: 5. Germline CDR1 and CDR2: MNHGY and SAAAGT. CDR3 length: 15 residues. The CDR3 loop is CASSKILAGAYEQYF. The CDR3 nucleotides read TGTGCCAGCAGTAAAATACTAGCGGGGGCCTACGAGCAGTACTTC.

This chain connects TRBV1 to TRBJ1-2. TRBV1 is listed as a pseudogene. The CDR3 is 13 residues long. The CDR3 reads CASSQDGGAGYTF. DNA for the CDR3: TGCGCCAGCAGCCAAGATGGAGGGGCCGGCTACACCTTC.

This chain links TRBV11-3 with TRBJ2-7; 7 bases are shared with TRBD2. This CDR3 is built from 14 residues. The J segment lost 6 bases and the V segment lost 5 bases, leaving 10 bases of the junction unmatched. CDR1 and CDR2 from the germline V gene are SGHNT and YENEEA. CDR3: CASSEGGRSLEQYF. The CDR3 DNA sequence: TGTGCCAGCAGCGAAGGCGGGAGATCTCTCGAGCAGTACTTC.

This chain links TRBV19 with TRBJ1-5, with a possible D match to TRBD1 (5 bases). This CDR3 is 11 amino acids long. The ends were cut back, 8 bases at V and 8 bases at J, with 10 bases in the middle. Germline-derived CDR1 and CDR2 are LNHDA and SQIVND (reference sequence). CDR3 sequence reads: CASGGVEPQHF. In nucleotides, the CDR3 is TGTGCCAGTGGGGGGGTTGAGCCCCAGCATTTT.

This sequence joins TRBV11-3 and TRBJ1-4, with D hard to call. Trimming took off 5 bases at V and 8 bases at J, with 15 bases between the two ends. The CDR3 has 14 residues. Germline V lookup: CDR1 SGHNT, CDR2 YENEEA. CDR3 in DNA: TGTGCCAGCAGCCCGACATTTTTAGGAGAAAAACTGTTTTTT. Translating it yields CASSPTFLGEKLFF.

J is TRBJ2-7 and V is TRBV19, with D unresolved. The V gene's germline CDR1 is LNHDA and CDR2 SQIVND (reference sequence). The CDR3 covers 14 residues. Trimming removed 1 base at V and 1 base at J, with 8 bases between. The CDR3 loop reads CASSIGVISYEQYF. DNA for the CDR3: TGTGCCAGTAGTATAGGTGTGATATCCTACGAGCAGTACTTC.

This rearrangement joins TRBV9 to TRBJ1-1; D not certain. The germline gives CDR1 SGDLS, CDR2 YYNGEE. Trimming stripped 0 bases from V and 7 bases from J, with 13 bases between. The CDR3 extends over 14 amino acids. CDR3 region: CASSVGGPLGEAFF. The CDR3 DNA reads TGTGCCAGCAGCGTAGGGGGTCCACTAGGTGAAGCTTTCTTT.

The chain combines TRBV19 with TRBJ1-4; D possibly corresponds to TRBD1 (5 bases). Trimming cost V 8 bases and J 6 bases, with 10 bases left between them. Germline V CDR1 and CDR2: LNHDA, SQIVND (reference sequence). The CDR3 is 12 residues long. The CDR3 sequence: CASGALDEKLFF. DNA of the CDR3: TGTGCCAGTGGGGCCCTAGATGAAAAACTGTTTTTT.

There are a few counts of this clone. The chain links TRBV11-3 to TRBJ2-7, with D tentatively TRBD1 or TRBD2 (5 bases each). Trimming pared 5 bases from V and 0 bases from J, leaving 11 bases between. Per germline, CDR1 SGHNT and CDR2 YENEEA. The CDR3 extends over 14 amino acids. The CDR3 DNA is TGTGCCAGCAGCCCCGGGACCGCCTCCTACGAGCAGTACTTC. Its translation is CASSPGTASYEQYF.

The chain joins TRBV23-1 to TRBJ1-2; D is unresolved. TRBV23-1 is classed as an ORF, of uncertain function. V was trimmed by 6 bases and J by 3 bases, leaving 17 bases between them. The CDR3 runs to 15 residues. This CDR3 reads CASSQDIGSYYGYTF. The CDR3 bases are TGCGCCAGCAGCCAAGATATAGGCAGCTACTATGGCTACACCTTC.

The rearrangement uses TRBV10-3 and TRBJ2-1; D gene unclear. This CDR3 is 12 amino acids long. The germline CDR1 and CDR2 sequences are ENHRY and SYGVKD. The V end lost 3 bases, the J end lost 8 bases, and 8 bases lay between the germline ends. The chain's CDR3 is CAISDKPDEQFF. The CDR3 DNA follows: TGTGCCATCAGTGATAAGCCAGATGAGCAGTTCTTC.

V is TRBV6-8 and J is TRBJ2-6; D is ambiguous. The V and J ends lost 5 bases and 0 bases respectively, with 2 bases between them. The CDR3 extends over 13 amino acids. Germline V gene sequence: CDR1 MNHGY, CDR2 SAAAGT. DNA of the CDR3: TGTGCCAGCAGTAGCTCTGGGGCCAACGTCCTGACTTTC. This codes for CASSSSGANVLTF.

The J gene is TRBJ2-2, the V gene TRBV10-2, with D tentatively TRBD2 (6 bases). The CDR3 is made up of 15 amino acids. With 5 bases removed from V and 5 bases from J, the gap between germline ends came to 15 bases. From germline, CDR1 is WSHSY and CDR2 SAAADI. The CDR3 DNA reads as TGCGCCAGCAGTCGAGGGACTGACCTTACCGGGGAGCTGTTTTTT. As protein: CASSRGTDLTGELFF.

This clone was picked up a small number of times. The rearrangement links TRBV30 to TRBJ2-1, with D perhaps TRBD1 or TRBD2 (6 bases each). Trimming shortened V by 1 base and J by 8 bases, and 18 bases separated the two germline ends. The CDR3 runs to 15 residues. In germline, CDR1 is GTSNPN, CDR2 SVGIG (reference sequence). The CDR3 protein is CAWSAAGTGSHEQFF. CDR3 DNA sequence: TGTGCCTGGAGTGCCGCGGGAACAGGGAGCCATGAGCAGTTCTTC.

This chain joins TRBV12-5 and TRBJ2-3, with TRBD2 matching 13 bases. Germline V gene data show CDR1 as LGHNT and CDR2 as FRNRAP. V was pared by 1 base and J by 1 base, with 2 bases of the junction left unmatched. This CDR3 region has 17 residues. The CDR3 loop is CASGLGGLAGGTDTQYF. CDR3 in DNA: TGTGCTAGTGGTTTGGGAGGACTAGCGGGGGGCACAGATACGCAGTATTTT.

This chain's CDR3 is CASSQTSVGETQYF. As DNA, the CDR3 is TGTGCCAGCAGCCAAACTAGCGTTGGAGAGACCCAGTACTTC. The chain joins TRBV11-3 to TRBJ2-5; 7 nucleotides agree with TRBD2. The length of the CDR3 is 14 residues. Germline CDR1 is SGHNT and CDR2 is YENEEA. V was clipped by 5 bases and J by 4 bases; unmatched bases: 7.

This rearrangement joins TRBV6-8 to TRBJ2-7; 7 nucleotides align to TRBD1. This CDR3 is 12 amino acids long. Looked up from germline, CDR1 is MNHGY and CDR2 is SAAAGT. V was pared by 5 bases and J by 4 bases, with 2 bases of the junction left unmatched. In DNA form, the CDR3 reads TGTGCCAGCAGTACCAGGGGGTACGAGCAGTACTTC. As protein: CASSTRGYEQYF.

This clone was detected once. V is TRBV7-5 and J is TRBJ1-1. TRBV7-5 is classified as a pseudogene. This CDR3 is built from 14 residues. Here the CDR3 DNA reads TGTGCCAGCAGCCTACAGGGGAGGGAAAAAGAGGCTTTCTTT. It codes for CASSLQGREKEAFF.

The table lists this clone with a few counts. This chain joins TRBV6-8 and TRBJ2-5, with D possibly matching TRBD2 (5 bases). V dropped 2 bases and J dropped 0 bases, with 10 bases sitting between them. CDR1 MNHGY and CDR2 SAAAGT come from the germline V gene. The CDR3 runs 15 residues. The chain's CDR3 is CASSYGERHQETQYF. The CDR3 DNA sequence: TGTGCCAGCAGTTACGGGGAGCGCCACCAAGAGACCCAGTACTTC.

V is TRBV19 and J is TRBJ2-3; 15 bases fit TRBD2. This CDR3 is 17 amino acids long. CDR1 is LNHDA and CDR2 is SQIVND in the germline V gene (reference sequence). With V trimmed by 6 bases and J by 4 bases, 8 bases remained unmatched. The CDR3 reads CASSGTSGGFAADTQYF. DNA of the CDR3: TGTGCCAGTAGCGGGACTAGCGGGGGGTTCGCCGCAGATACGCAGTATTTT.

CDR3 nucleotide sequence: TGTGCCAGCAGCGTAGGGCTAGCGGGGGCCTCTAATGAGCAGTTCTTC. As protein: CASSVGLAGASNEQFF. The chain is built from TRBV9 and TRBJ2-1, with 10 bases identical to TRBD2. CDR1 is SGDLS and CDR2 is YYNGEE in the germline V gene. The CDR3 is made up of 16 amino acids. Trimming cost V 0 bases and J 7 bases; bases outside gene matches: 7.

V is TRBV11-3 and J is TRBJ1-1; D not certain. There are 15 residues in the CDR3. V was shortened by 1 base and J by 1 base, with 10 bases between the two germline ends. Looked up from germline, CDR1 is SGHNT and CDR2 is YENEEA. CDR3 loop: CASSLGGPKNTEAFF. CDR3 nucleotide sequence: TGTGCCAGCAGCTTAGGAGGTCCGAAGAACACTGAAGCTTTCTTT.

J is TRBJ2-7 and V is TRBV30, with D perhaps assigned TRBD1 or TRBD2 (6 bases each). Trimming removed 3 bases at V and 2 bases at J, with 8 bases between. This CDR3 region has 12 residues. Germline V gene lookup returns CDR1 GTSNPN and CDR2 SVGIG (reference sequence). The CDR3 nucleotides read TGTGCCTGGAGGAGGGGGGCCTACGAGCAGTACTTC. It specifies CAWRRGAYEQYF.

The rearrangement links TRBV6-7 to TRBJ1-3; 9 bases are a match to TRBD1. TRBV6-7 is classed as an ORF, of uncertain function. V shed 0 bases and J 3 bases; nucleotides not matched to a gene: 6. The CDR3 spans 17 residues. CDR3 coding DNA: TGTGCCAGCAGTTACTCGGTCGGACAGGGGTTTGGAAACACCATATATTTT. This gives the protein CASSYSVGQGFGNTIYF.

V usage is TRBV12-5 and J usage is TRBJ2-3; D assignment may be TRBD1 or TRBD2 (6 bases each). This CDR3 contains 15 residues. The germline V and J ends were trimmed by 6 bases and 0 bases, with 13 bases remaining between them. Germline CDR1 LGHNT, CDR2 FRNRAP. CDR3 nucleotides: TGTGCTAGTGGCCCGACGGGGGCTAGCACAGATACGCAGTATTTT. This codes for CASGPTGASTDTQYF.

V and J are TRBV6-8 and TRBJ1-2; unclear D gene. The CDR3 spans 15 residues. V lost 4 bases and J lost 2, with 14 bases in between. The germline CDR1 and CDR2 sequences are MNHGY and SAAAGT. The CDR3 DNA is TGTGCCAGCAGTTTCCTGCCCCTTTGGAACTATGGCTACACCTTC. Translated: CASSFLPLWNYGYTF.

CDR3 DNA sequence: TGTGCCAGCAGCTTACCCCTCACAGGGGCCAACGTCCTGACTTTC. It yields the protein CASSLPLTGANVLTF. V is TRBV11-3 and J is TRBJ2-6; the D is unclear. This CDR3 comprises 15 residues. With 2 bases removed from V and 4 bases from J, the gap between germline ends came to 9 bases. Looked up from germline, CDR1 is SGHNT and CDR2 is YENEEA. Using reference TRBV11-3 and TRBJ2-6 for the parts outside the CDR3, the full variable domain is EAGVVQSPRYKIIEKKQPVAFWCNPISGHNTLYWYLQNLGQGPELLIRYENEEAVDDSQLPKDRFSAERLKGVDSTLKIQPAELGDSAVYLCASSLPLTGANVLTFGAGSRLTVL.